A selection of T cell receptor beta chains follows, all from one sample in a study of identical twins. TCRdb reanalysed the 5' RACE reads using MiXCR and keeps one entry per CDR3 protein. The sample lists about 530,000 distinct CDR3 sequences; about 22% were seen once. A further study also used this sample, focusing on yellow fever vaccine responses in identical twins.

Material: CD4+ T cells sorted from blood. Receptor source: a young woman in good health. CDR3s include the opening cysteine and the closing phenylalanine or tryptophan. D genes are given only for firm matches. A row's size may be missing; if present it is once, few, many or a size class.

TGTGCCGCGGAGGGGGGCTCCACCGGGGAGCTGTTTTTT | CAAEGGSTGELFF | - | TRBJ2-2 | - | TRBV7-9
TGCAGCGTTGAAATTTGGGGAGGGACTGAAGCTTTCTTT | CSVEIWGGTEAFF | - | TRBJ1-1 | few | TRBV29-1
TGTGCCAGCAGTGGACGCCGGGGGCCCGGGGATGAGCAGTTCTTC | CASSGRRGPGDEQFF | - | TRBJ2-1 | - | TRBV28
TGTGCCAGCAGTTATGGACAGGGTCTGTCCTACGAGCAGTACTTC | CASSYGQGLSYEQYF | TRBD1 | TRBJ2-7 | once | TRBV2
TGCGCCAGCAGCTTGGGACAGGGAATGGACACTGAAGCTTTCTTT | CASSLGQGMDTEAFF | TRBD1 | TRBJ1-1 | few | TRBV5-1
TGTGCCAGCAGTTTAGGGTCAGGGTGGCTGTTTTTT | CASSLGSGWLFF | - | TRBJ1-4 | - | TRBV12-3/TRBV12-4
TGTGCCAGCATCAGGGGGACAACAACTTGGAAGCAGTATTTT | CASIRGTTTWKQYF | TRBD1 | TRBJ2-3 | - | TRBV6-2/TRBV6-3
TGTGCCAGCAGCTTACGGTTAACGGGAGGGACTGGATCGTACAATGAGCAGTTCTTC | CASSLRLTGGTGSYNEQFF | TRBD2 | TRBJ2-1 | - | TRBV7-3
TGTGCCAGCAGCCATGGTGGGACTAGCGGAAACAATGAGCAGTTCTTC | CASSHGGTSGNNEQFF | TRBD2 | TRBJ2-1 | once | TRBV28
TGCGCCAGCAGCCAAGGTCCAACAGGGCTCTCCTACGAGCAGTACTTC | CASSQGPTGLSYEQYF | - | TRBJ2-7 | - | TRBV4-1
TGTGCCAGCAGCTTAGGACCCACCTCCTACAATGAGCAGTTCTTC | CASSLGPTSYNEQFF | - | TRBJ2-1 | - | TRBV7-7
TGTGCCAGCAGACCGGGACTAGCGACAGATACGCAGTATTTT | CASRPGLATDTQYF | TRBD2 | TRBJ2-3 | - | TRBV6-1
TGTGCCAGCAGTTCCAAATCAGGGGTCAATGAGCAGTTCTTC | CASSSKSGVNEQFF | - | TRBJ2-1 | few | TRBV12-3/TRBV12-4
TGTGCCAGCAGGGTGACAGGGGGCAATACTGAAGCTTTCTTT | CASRVTGGNTEAFF | TRBD1 | TRBJ1-1 | few | TRBV7-3
TGCGCCAGCAGCCCCCCCGGGACAGGGACGAATGAAAAACTGTTTTTT | CASSPPGTGTNEKLFF | TRBD1 | TRBJ1-4 | - | TRBV5-1
TGTGCCGTCAGAGGGTTGTACGAGCAGTACTTC | CAVRGLYEQYF | - | TRBJ2-7 | - | TRBV3-1
TGTGCCAGCAGCCCAAGTGGCCGACCGAAGCCCTACGAGCAGTACTTC | CASSPSGRPKPYEQYF | - | TRBJ2-7 | - | TRBV9
TGCAGTGCTAGAGAAGGGACTAGCGGAACCTACGAGCAGTACTTC | CSAREGTSGTYEQYF | TRBD2 | TRBJ2-7 | - | TRBV20-1
TGCGCCAGCAGCTTGACCGGGGCTGAGAGCGGCTACACCTTC | CASSLTGAESGYTF | - | TRBJ1-2 | - | TRBV5-1
TGTGCCAGCAGTTTTGCGGGGACTAGCGGGAGAAACGAGCAGTACTTC | CASSFAGTSGRNEQYF | TRBD2 | TRBJ2-7 | - | TRBV12-3/TRBV12-4
TGTGCCAGCAGAAGTAGCGGGAGTTACAATGAGCAGTTCTTC | CASRSSGSYNEQFF | TRBD2 | TRBJ2-1 | few | TRBV6-2/TRBV6-3
TGCAGTGCTAGCCAGGGGGTCCACAATGAGCAGTTCTTC | CSASQGVHNEQFF | TRBD1 | TRBJ2-1 | many | TRBV20-1
TGTGCCAGCAGTAAACAGGGGGCTGAAACTGAAGCTTTCTTT | CASSKQGAETEAFF | TRBD1 | TRBJ1-1 | - | TRBV2
TGCAGCGTGACAGGGATTGTGTCAGATACGCAGTATTTT | CSVTGIVSDTQYF | TRBD1 | TRBJ2-3 | - | TRBV29-1
TGTGCCAGCAGAACAGAGTTAACCGACAATGAGCAGTTCTTC | CASRTELTDNEQFF | - | TRBJ2-1 | - | TRBV2
TGTGCCAGCAGCCAACGTGCGGGGGTAGGTTCACCCCTCCACTTT | CASSQRAGVGSPLHF | - | TRBJ1-6 | few | TRBV4-2
TGTGCCAGCAGCTTCAAACAGGCGGATACGCAGTATTTT | CASSFKQADTQYF | - | TRBJ2-3 | - | TRBV7-3
TGTGCCACGGGGACAGGGGTTGGCGAGACCCAGTACTTC | CATGTGVGETQYF | TRBD1 | TRBJ2-5 | - | TRBV12-3/TRBV12-4
TGTGCCAGCACCCGTCGGGGACGGGTCACTGAAGCTTTCTTT | CASTRRGRVTEAFF | - | TRBJ1-1 | - | TRBV12-3/TRBV12-4
TGTGCCAGCAGCCAAGGGGGGTTCCGGCATTTT | CASSQGGFRHF | - | TRBJ1-5 | few | TRBV7-3
TGCGCCAGCAGCTTGGGGGACGGAAACTATGGCTACACCTTC | CASSLGDGNYGYTF | - | TRBJ1-2 | few | TRBV5-1
TGTGCCACCTCGCACCCGGGTAGAGTAGACACCATATATTTT | CATSHPGRVDTIYF | - | TRBJ1-3 | few | TRBV28
TGCGCCAGCAGGAGAATCTCCCACCCCACAGATACGCAGTATTTT | CASRRISHPTDTQYF | - | TRBJ2-3 | - | TRBV5-1
TGTGCCAGCAGTCTGGGCCCAAATTCACCCCTCCACTTT | CASSLGPNSPLHF | - | TRBJ1-6 | many | TRBV5-5
TGCAGTGCTAGGACATTGAACACTGAAGCTTTCTTT | CSARTLNTEAFF | - | TRBJ1-1 | - | TRBV20-1
TGTGCCAGCAGCAAAGAATATAGCAATCAGCCCCAGCATTTT | CASSKEYSNQPQHF | - | TRBJ1-5 | - | TRBV21-1
TGTGCCAGCAGCCCAGGGACAGGGGGCCCCAGCACAGATACGCAGTATTTT | CASSPGTGGPSTDTQYF | TRBD1 | TRBJ2-3 | - | TRBV9
TGTGCCAGCAGTGAGGTGCATCGCTACGGCTACACCTTC | CASSEVHRYGYTF | - | TRBJ1-2 | few | TRBV2
TGTGCCAGCAGTCCACTAGCGGGAGGGCGCACCGGGGAGCTGTTTTTT | CASSPLAGGRTGELFF | TRBD2 | TRBJ2-2 | few | TRBV28
TGTGCCATCAGCTTAAACGCCCTCGGGACTAGCGGTCTGAATGAGCAGTTCTTC | CAISLNALGTSGLNEQFF | TRBD2 | TRBJ2-1 | few | TRBV10-3
TGTGCCAGCAGCCCGGGGACAGAGAGGGGTTCACCCCTCCACTTT | CASSPGTERGSPLHF | TRBD1 | TRBJ1-6 | - | TRBV12-3/TRBV12-4
TGTGCCAGCAGCTCCCTGGGACAGGGTCACGAGCAGTACTTC | CASSSLGQGHEQYF | TRBD1 | TRBJ2-7 | - | TRBV5-4
TGTGCCAGCAGCTTAGGAGTTACTGGGGCCAACGTCCTGACTTTC | CASSLGVTGANVLTF | - | TRBJ2-6 | - | TRBV7-2
TGTGCCAGCAGCTTAGTGTCGGGGGGGCCTTCGGTTACGCAGTATTTT | CASSLVSGGPSVTQYF | TRBD2 | TRBJ2-3 | few | TRBV7-2
TGCAGTTGTGGATTCAGTAGCGGGAGGCCTGGCGGAAACATTCAGTACTTC | CSCGFSSGRPGGNIQYF | TRBD2 | TRBJ2-4 | once | TRBV20-1
TGCAGTGCGCCAGGACAGGGTGGGAATTCACCCCTCCACTTT | CSAPGQGGNSPLHF | TRBD1 | TRBJ1-6 | few | TRBV20-1
TGTGCCAGCAGCGACTCCGGGACAGGGTTTAATGGCTACACCTTC | CASSDSGTGFNGYTF | TRBD1 | TRBJ1-2 | - | TRBV7-9
TGTGCCAGCAGCTTAGGCGGAGGGACAGGGGGCACGAAGACCCAGTACTTC | CASSLGGGTGGTKTQYF | TRBD1 | TRBJ2-5 | few | TRBV7-9